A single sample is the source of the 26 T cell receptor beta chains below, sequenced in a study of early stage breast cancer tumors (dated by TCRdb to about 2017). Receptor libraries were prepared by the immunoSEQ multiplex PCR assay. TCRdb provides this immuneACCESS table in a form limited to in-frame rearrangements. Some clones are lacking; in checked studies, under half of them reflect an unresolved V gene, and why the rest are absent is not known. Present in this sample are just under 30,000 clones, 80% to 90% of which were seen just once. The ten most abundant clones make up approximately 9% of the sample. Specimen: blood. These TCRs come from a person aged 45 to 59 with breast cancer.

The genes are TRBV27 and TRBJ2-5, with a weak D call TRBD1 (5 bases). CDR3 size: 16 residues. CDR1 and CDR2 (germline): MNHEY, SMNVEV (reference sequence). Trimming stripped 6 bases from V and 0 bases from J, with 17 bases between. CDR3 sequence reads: CASSDEWGRYQETQYF. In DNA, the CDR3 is TGTGCCAGCAGCGACGAGTGGGGCCGGTACCAAGAGACCCAGTACTTC.

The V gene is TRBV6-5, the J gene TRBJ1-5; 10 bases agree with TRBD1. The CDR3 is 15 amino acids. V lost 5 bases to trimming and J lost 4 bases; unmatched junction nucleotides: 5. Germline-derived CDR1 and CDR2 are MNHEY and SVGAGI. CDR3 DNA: TGTGCCAGCAGTGGGGGACAGGGGATGAATCAGCCCCAGCATTTT. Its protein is CASSGGQGMNQPQHF.

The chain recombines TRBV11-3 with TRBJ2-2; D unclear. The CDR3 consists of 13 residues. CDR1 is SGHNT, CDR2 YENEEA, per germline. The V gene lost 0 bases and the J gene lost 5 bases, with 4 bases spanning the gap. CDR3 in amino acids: CASSLDFTGELFF. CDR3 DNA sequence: TGTGCCAGCAGCTTAGATTTTACCGGGGAGCTGTTTTTT.

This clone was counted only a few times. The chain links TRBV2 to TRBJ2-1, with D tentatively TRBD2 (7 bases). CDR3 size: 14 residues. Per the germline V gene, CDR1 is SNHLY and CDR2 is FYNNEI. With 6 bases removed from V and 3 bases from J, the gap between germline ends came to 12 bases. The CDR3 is CASRSGGIYNEQFF. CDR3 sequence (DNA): TGTGCCAGCAGGTCGGGGGGCATCTACAATGAGCAGTTCTTC.

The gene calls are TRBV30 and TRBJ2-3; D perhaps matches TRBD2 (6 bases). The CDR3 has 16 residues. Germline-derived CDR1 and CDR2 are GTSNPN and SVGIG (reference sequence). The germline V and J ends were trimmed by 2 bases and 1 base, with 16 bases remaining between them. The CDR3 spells CAWSSPPGTGTDTQYF. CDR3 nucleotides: TGTGCCTGGAGTTCTCCCCCCGGGACTGGCACAGATACGCAGTATTTT.

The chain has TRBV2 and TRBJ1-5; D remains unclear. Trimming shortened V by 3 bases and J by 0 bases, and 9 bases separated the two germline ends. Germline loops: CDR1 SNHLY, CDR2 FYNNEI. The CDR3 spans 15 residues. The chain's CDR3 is CASSDGSSSNQPQHF. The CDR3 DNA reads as TGTGCCAGCAGTGATGGGTCTTCTAGCAATCAGCCCCAGCATTTT.

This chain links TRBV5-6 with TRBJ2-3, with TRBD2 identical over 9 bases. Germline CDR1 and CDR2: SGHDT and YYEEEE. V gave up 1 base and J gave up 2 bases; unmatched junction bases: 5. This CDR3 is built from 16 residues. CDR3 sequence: CASSLLLAGATDTQYF. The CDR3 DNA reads TGTGCCAGCAGCTTGTTACTAGCGGGCGCCACAGATACGCAGTATTTT.

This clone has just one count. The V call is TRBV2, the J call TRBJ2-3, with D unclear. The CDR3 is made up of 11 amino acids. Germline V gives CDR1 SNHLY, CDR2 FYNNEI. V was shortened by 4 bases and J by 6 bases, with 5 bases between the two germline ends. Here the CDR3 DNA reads TGTGCCAGCAGTGGGGGTGATACGCAGTATTTT. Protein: CASSGGDTQYF. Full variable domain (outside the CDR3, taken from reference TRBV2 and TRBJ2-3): EPEVTQTPSHQVTQMGQEVILRCVPISNHLYFYWYRQILGQKVEFLVSFYNNEISEKSEIFDDQFSVERPDGSNFTLKIRSTKLEDSAMYFCASSGGDTQYFGPGTRLTVL.

CDR3 sequence reads: CASSPRGVSGELFF. Here the CDR3 DNA reads TGTGCCAGCAGCCCCAGGGGGGTGAGCGGGGAGCTGTTTTTT. The V and J genes are TRBV7-9 and TRBJ2-2; perhaps TRBD1 as D (7 bases). Germline CDR1 and CDR2: SEHNR and FQNEAQ (reference sequence). Deletions cut 5 bases from V and 7 bases from J, with 14 bases between. The CDR3 is 14 residues long.

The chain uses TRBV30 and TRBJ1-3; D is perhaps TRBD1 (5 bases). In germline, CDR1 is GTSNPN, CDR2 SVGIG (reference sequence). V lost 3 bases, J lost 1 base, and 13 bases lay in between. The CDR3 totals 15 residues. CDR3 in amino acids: CAWSRDSGSGNTIYF. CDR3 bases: TGTGCCTGGAGCCGAGACAGCGGATCTGGAAACACCATATATTTT.

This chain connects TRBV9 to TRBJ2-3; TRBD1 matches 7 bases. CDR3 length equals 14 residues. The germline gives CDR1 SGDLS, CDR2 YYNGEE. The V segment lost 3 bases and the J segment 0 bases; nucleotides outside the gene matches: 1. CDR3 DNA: TGTGCCAGCAGCGCGGACAGGAGCACAGATACGCAGTATTTT. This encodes CASSADRSTDTQYF.

This chain's CDR3 is CASKRTGGGEQYF. CDR3 nucleotides: TGCGCCAGCAAGAGGACAGGGGGCGGCGAGCAGTACTTC. V is TRBV10-1 and J is TRBJ2-7; 11 bases are shared with TRBD1. The V gene's germline CDR1 is WNHNN and CDR2 SYGVQD (reference sequence). The CDR3 is 13 amino acids. The V gene end was trimmed by 7 bases and the J gene end by 6 bases; junction bases not matched to a gene: 5.

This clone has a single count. CDR3 sequence: CASSQTPGLAGETQYF. DNA of the CDR3: TGCGCCAGCAGCCAAACTCCGGGACTAGCGGGAGAGACCCAGTACTTC. The gene calls are TRBV4-3 and TRBJ2-5; 12 bases are a match to TRBD2. J was trimmed by 4 bases and V by 2 bases; bases with no gene match: 5. CDR1 LGHNA and CDR2 YSLEER come from the germline V gene. The CDR3 consists of 16 residues.

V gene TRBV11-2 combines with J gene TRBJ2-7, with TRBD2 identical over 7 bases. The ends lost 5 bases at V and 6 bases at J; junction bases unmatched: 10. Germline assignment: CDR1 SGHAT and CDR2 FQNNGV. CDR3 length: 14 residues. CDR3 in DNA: TGTGCCAGCAGCCTCTGGACTAGTCCCCTCGAGCAGTACTTC. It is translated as CASSLWTSPLEQYF.

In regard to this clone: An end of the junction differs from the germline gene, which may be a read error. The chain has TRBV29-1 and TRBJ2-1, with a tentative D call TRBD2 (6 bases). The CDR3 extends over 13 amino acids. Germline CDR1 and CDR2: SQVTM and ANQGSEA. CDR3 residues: CSAELASYNEQFF. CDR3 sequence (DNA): TGCAGCGCTGAACTAGCTTCCTACAATGAGCAGTTCTTC.

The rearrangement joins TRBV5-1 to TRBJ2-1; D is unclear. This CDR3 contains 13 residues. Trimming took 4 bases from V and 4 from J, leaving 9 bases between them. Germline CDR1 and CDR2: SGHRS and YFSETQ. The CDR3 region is CASSIGLYNEQFF. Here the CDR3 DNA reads TGCGCCAGCAGCATCGGGTTATACAATGAGCAGTTCTTC.

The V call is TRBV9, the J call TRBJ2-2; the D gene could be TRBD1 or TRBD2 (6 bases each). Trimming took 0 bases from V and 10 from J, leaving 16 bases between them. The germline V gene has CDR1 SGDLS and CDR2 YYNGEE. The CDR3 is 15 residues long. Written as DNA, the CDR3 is TGTGCCAGCAGCGTAGGAGGGGGGAGTGACACGGAGCTGTTTTTT. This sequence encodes CASSVGGGSDTELFF.

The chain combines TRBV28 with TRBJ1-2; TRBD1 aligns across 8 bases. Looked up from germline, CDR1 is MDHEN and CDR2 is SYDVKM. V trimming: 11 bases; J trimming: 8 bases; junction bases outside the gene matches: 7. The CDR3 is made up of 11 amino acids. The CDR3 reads CAGQGARGYTF. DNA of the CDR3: TGTGCCGGTCAGGGGGCGCGGGGCTACACCTTC.

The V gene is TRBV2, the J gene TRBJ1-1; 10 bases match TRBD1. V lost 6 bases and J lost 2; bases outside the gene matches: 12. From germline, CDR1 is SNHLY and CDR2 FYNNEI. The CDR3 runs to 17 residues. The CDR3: CASSRHGGQGINTEAFF. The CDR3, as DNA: TGTGCCAGCAGCCGACACGGGGGACAGGGGATAAACACTGAAGCTTTCTTT.

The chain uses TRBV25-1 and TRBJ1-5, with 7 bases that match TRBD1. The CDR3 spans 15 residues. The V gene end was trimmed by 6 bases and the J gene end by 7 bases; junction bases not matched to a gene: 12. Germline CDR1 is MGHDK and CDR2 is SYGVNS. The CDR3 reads CASRLTGKVFQPQHF. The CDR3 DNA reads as TGTGCCAGCAGACTGACAGGGAAGGTTTTCCAGCCCCAGCATTTT.

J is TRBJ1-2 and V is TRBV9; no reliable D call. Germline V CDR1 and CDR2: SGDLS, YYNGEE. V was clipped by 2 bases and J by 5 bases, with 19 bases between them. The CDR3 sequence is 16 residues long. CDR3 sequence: CASSVFDRVGRYGYTF. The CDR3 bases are TGTGCCAGCAGCGTTTTTGATCGAGTAGGGAGGTATGGCTACACCTTC.

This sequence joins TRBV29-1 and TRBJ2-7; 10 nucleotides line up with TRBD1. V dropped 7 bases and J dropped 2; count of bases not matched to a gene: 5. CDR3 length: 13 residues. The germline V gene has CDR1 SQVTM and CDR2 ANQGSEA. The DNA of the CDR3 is TGCAGCGCTGGGGACAGGGGCCCCTACGAGCAGTACTTC. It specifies CSAGDRGPYEQYF.

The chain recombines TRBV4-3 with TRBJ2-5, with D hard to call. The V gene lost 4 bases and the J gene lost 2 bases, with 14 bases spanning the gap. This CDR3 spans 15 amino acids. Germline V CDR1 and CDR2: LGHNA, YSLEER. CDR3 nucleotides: TGCGCCAGCAGCCGCCAGGTGGGCAGTCAAGAGACCCAGTACTTC. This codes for CASSRQVGSQETQYF.

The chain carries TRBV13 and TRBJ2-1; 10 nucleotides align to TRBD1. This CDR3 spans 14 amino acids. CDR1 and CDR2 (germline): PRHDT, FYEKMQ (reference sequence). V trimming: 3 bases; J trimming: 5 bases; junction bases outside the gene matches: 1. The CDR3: CASSFGTGDNEQFF. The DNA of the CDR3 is TGTGCCAGCAGCTTTGGGACAGGGGACAATGAGCAGTTCTTC. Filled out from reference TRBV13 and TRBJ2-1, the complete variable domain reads AAGVIQSPRHLIKEKRETATLKCYPIPRHDTVYWYQQGPGQDPQFLISFYEKMQSDKGSIPDRFSAQQFSDYHSELNMSSLELGDSALYFCASSFGTGDNEQFFGPGTRLTVL.

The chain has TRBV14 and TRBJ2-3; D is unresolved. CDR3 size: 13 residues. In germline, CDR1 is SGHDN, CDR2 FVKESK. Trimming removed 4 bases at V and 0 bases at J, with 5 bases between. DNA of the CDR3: TGTGCCAGCAGCCCGTACAGCACAGATACGCAGTATTTT. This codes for CASSPYSTDTQYF.

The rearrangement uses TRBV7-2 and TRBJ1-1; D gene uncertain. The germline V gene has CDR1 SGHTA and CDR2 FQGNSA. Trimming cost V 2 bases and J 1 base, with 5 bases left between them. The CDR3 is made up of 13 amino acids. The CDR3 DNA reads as TGTGCCAGCAGCTTATACAAGAACACTGAAGCTTTCTTT. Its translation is CASSLYKNTEAFF.